This entry lists 16 T cell receptor beta chains sequenced from one sample in a study of blood T cell repertoires in COVID-19. Using immunoSEQ multiplex PCR, the repertoire was profiled, and TCRdb retains in-frame clones only, with some absent. The sample carries about 350,000 clones, about 88% recorded once. Sequenced material: PBMCs or T cells enriched from blood (not recorded which). Receptors were obtained from a young woman who had recovered from COVID-19.

J is TRBJ2-7 and V is TRBV28; D gene ambiguous. The germline V gene encodes CDR1 MDHEN and CDR2 SYDVKM. Trimming left V 4 bases short and J 4 bases short, with 5 bases between. This CDR3 comprises 11 residues. CDR3 DNA sequence: TGTGCCAGCAGTTCCTTATACGAGCAGTACTTC. Protein sequence: CASSSLYEQYF.

This chain links TRBV15 with TRBJ1-2; TRBD1 matches 7 bases. Trimming took 5 bases from V and 2 from J; bases not matched to a gene: 5. Germline lookup yields CDR1 LNHNV and CDR2 YYDKDF (reference sequence). This CDR3 is built from 14 residues. CDR3 in DNA: TGTGCCACCAGCTCCCAGGGACAGAACTATGGCTACACCTTC. This sequence encodes CATSSQGQNYGYTF.

This chain joins TRBV6-5 and TRBJ2-7, with D possibly matching TRBD1 (6 bases). V dropped 7 bases and J dropped 4 bases, with 20 bases sitting between them. CDR1 and CDR2 from the germline V gene are MNHEY and SVGAGI. The CDR3 loop spans 15 amino acids. In DNA form, the CDR3 reads TGTGCCAGCAATATGGACAGTCCTACAACTTACGAGCAGTACTTC. Translation gives CASNMDSPTTYEQYF.

The CDR3 DNA reads TGTGCCAGCAGCTTATATGGCAGTAGCAATCAGCCCCAGCATTTT. It translates to CASSLYGSSNQPQHF. The rearrangement joins TRBV7-8 to TRBJ1-5; D remains unclear. The CDR3 has 15 amino acids. Trimming left V 2 bases short and J 0 bases short, with 8 bases between. Germline loops: CDR1 SGHVS, CDR2 FQNEAQ.

V usage is TRBV9 and J usage is TRBJ2-2; 7 nucleotides line up with TRBD1. CDR1 and CDR2 from the germline V gene are SGDLS and YYNGEE. The CDR3 runs to 16 residues. J gave up 5 bases and V 3 bases, and 10 bases lay outside the gene matches. CDR3 DNA sequence: TGTGCCAGCAGCGGCGGACAGGCCCGACGAACCGGGGAGCTGTTTTTT. Translation gives CASSGGQARRTGELFF.

This clone was counted a single time. This chain uses TRBV6-5 with TRBJ1-1, with D unresolved. The CDR3 is 13 amino acids. V gave up 10 bases and J gave up 5 bases, with 17 bases separating them. CDR1 is MNHEY, CDR2 SVGAGI, per germline. In nucleotides, the CDR3 is TGTGCCACGAACCCCGGGGTCAGGACTGAAGCTTTCTTT. Encoded protein: CATNPGVRTEAFF.

This clone appeared once. The CDR3 loop reads CASSRRIRTDYTYEQYF. CDR3 in DNA: TGCGCCAGCAGCCGACGAATCAGGACGGACTATACCTACGAGCAGTACTTC. The chain uses TRBV4-3 and TRBJ2-7; a weak D match, TRBD2 (6 bases). The germline CDR1 and CDR2 sequences are LGHNA and YSLEER. This CDR3 has 17 residues. V was shortened by 4 bases and J by 2 bases, with 21 bases between the two germline ends.

This clone showed up just once. The V call is TRBV14, the J call TRBJ1-2; possible D gene TRBD1, 5 bases. Germline CDR1 reads SGHDN; CDR2 reads FVKESK. The CDR3 runs 15 residues. Trimming removed 1 base at V and 4 bases at J, with 13 bases between. CDR3 bases: TGTGCCAGCAGCCAAGCGGCCTCAGGGATCTATGGCTACACCTTC. Translating gives CASSQAASGIYGYTF. Looking up the rest from reference TRBV14 and TRBJ1-2 gives the full variable domain: EAGVTQFPSHSVIEKGQTVTLRCDPISGHDNLYWYRRVMGKEIKFLLHFVKESKQDESGMPNNRFLAERTGGTYSTLKVQPAELEDSGVYFCASSQAASGIYGYTFGSGTRLTVV.

This clone was seen once. The gene calls are TRBV27 and TRBJ1-1; D perhaps matches TRBD1 (6 bases). V lost 2 bases to trimming and J lost 4 bases, with 23 bases between them. The CDR3 is 18 amino acids. CDR1 MNHEY and CDR2 SMNVEV come from the germline V gene (reference sequence). The chain's CDR3 is CASSLGVRGTGRITEAFF. The CDR3 DNA reads TGTGCCAGCAGTTTAGGGGTTCGAGGCACAGGGCGAATCACTGAAGCTTTCTTT.

The rearrangement links TRBV10-1 to TRBJ2-3; the D is unclear. Germline V gene data show CDR1 as WNHNN and CDR2 as SYGVQD (reference sequence). The CDR3 consists of 13 residues. V lost 4 bases and J lost 1, with 6 bases in between. CDR3 nucleotide sequence: TGCGCCAGCAGTGCTTCGGGCACAGATACGCAGTATTTT. It specifies CASSASGTDTQYF.

The chain has TRBV13 and TRBJ1-5, with 10 bases matching TRBD1. The junction had 7 bases not matched to a gene; V was cut back by 5 bases and J by 6 bases. Germline loops: CDR1 PRHDT, CDR2 FYEKMQ (reference sequence). The CDR3 sequence is 15 residues long. CDR3 DNA: TGTGCCAGCAGCCAACGGCGGGACAGGGGTCAGCCCCAGCATTTT. Amino acid sequence: CASSQRRDRGQPQHF.

This chain joins TRBV28 and TRBJ2-7; 11 positions agree with TRBD1. Germline V gene sequence: CDR1 MDHEN, CDR2 SYDVKM. The J segment lost 7 bases and the V segment lost 1 base, leaving 12 bases of the junction unmatched. The CDR3 contains 17 residues. CDR3 sequence (DNA): TGTGCCAGCAGTTTATATCCCAGCGGGACAGGGGGGACTGAGCAGTACTTC. Translation: CASSLYPSGTGGTEQYF.

V is TRBV2 and J is TRBJ2-7, with TRBD2 matching 7 bases. CDR3 length: 13 residues. V lost 6 bases and J lost 5; bases outside the gene matches: 7. Germline V gene data show CDR1 as SNHLY and CDR2 as FYNNEI. As DNA, the CDR3 is TGTGCCAGCAGACCGACTAGCCCCCACGAGCAGTACTTC. Translation gives CASRPTSPHEQYF. Full variable domain (remainder filled in from reference TRBV2 and TRBJ2-7): EPEVTQTPSHQVTQMGQEVILRCVPISNHLYFYWYRQILGQKVEFLVSFYNNEISEKSEIFDDQFSVERPDGSNFTLKIRSTKLEDSAMYFCASRPTSPHEQYFGPGTRLTVT.

CDR3 loop: CASSLAQGGRGIYEQYF. The CDR3 DNA reads as TGTGCCAGCAGCCTAGCCCAAGGGGGCAGGGGCATCTACGAGCAGTACTTC. The chain joins TRBV3-1 (or the pseudogene TRBV3-2) to TRBJ2-7, with 7 bases that match TRBD1. Trimming took 4 bases from V and 3 from J; bases not matched to a gene: 15. CDR3 length: 17 residues. From germline, CDR1 is LGHDT and CDR2 YNNKEL (reference sequence).

The chain's CDR3 is CASSPPGTGELFF. For the CDR3, the DNA is TGTGCCAGCAGCCCGCCCGGGACCGGGGAGCTGTTTTTT. The gene calls are TRBV5-4 and TRBJ2-2; D unresolved. Germline V lookup: CDR1 SGHNT, CDR2 YYREEE (reference sequence). Between the trimmed V and J ends, which lost 4 bases and 5 bases, there was a span of 9 bases. The CDR3 spans 13 residues.

The CDR3 coding sequence is TGTGCCAGCAGTGAATACGGGGAAGCAAGTGGCTACACCTTC. It yields the protein CASSEYGEASGYTF. The genes are TRBV2 and TRBJ1-2; D not resolved. CDR1 SNHLY and CDR2 FYNNEI come from the germline V gene. Trimming took off 2 bases at V and 7 bases at J, with 14 bases between the two ends. This CDR3 contains 14 residues.